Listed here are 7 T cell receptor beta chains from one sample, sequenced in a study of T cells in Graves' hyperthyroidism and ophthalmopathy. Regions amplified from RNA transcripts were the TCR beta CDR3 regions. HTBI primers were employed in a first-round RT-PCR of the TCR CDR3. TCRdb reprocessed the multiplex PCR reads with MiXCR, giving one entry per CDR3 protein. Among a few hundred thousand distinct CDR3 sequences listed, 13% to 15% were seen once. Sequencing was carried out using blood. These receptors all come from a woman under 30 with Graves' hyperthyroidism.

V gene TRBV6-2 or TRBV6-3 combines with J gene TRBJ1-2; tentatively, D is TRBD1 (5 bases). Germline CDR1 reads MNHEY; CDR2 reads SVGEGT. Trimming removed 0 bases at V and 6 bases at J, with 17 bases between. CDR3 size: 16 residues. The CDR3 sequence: CASSYSGLGTFHGYTF. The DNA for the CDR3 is TGTGCCAGCAGTTACTCGGGACTTGGGACTTTCCATGGCTACACCTTC.

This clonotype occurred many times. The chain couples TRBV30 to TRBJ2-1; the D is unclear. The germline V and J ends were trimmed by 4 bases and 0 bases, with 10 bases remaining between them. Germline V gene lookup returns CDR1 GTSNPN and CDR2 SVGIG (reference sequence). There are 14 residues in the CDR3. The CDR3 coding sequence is TGTGCCTGGACGGGCGGAAGCTCCTACAATGAGCAGTTCTTC. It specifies CAWTGGSSYNEQFF.

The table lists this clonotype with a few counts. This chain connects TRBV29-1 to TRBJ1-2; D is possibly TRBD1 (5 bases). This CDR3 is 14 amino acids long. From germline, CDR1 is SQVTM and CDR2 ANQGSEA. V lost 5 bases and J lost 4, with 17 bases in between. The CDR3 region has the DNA TGCAGCGTTCTCAGTACGAGGGACTTCTATGGCTACACCTTC. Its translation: CSVLSTRDFYGYTF.

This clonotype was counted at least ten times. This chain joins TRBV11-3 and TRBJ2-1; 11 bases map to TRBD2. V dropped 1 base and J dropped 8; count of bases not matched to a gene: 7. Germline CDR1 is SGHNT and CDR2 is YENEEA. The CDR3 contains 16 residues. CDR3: CASSLGTSGRMDEQFF. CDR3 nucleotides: TGTGCCAGCAGCTTAGGAACTAGCGGGAGAATGGATGAGCAGTTCTTC.

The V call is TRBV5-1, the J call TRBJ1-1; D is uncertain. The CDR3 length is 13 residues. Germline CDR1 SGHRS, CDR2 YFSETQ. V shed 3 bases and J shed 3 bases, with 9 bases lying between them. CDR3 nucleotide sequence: TGCGCCAGCAGCTCCGTGGCGGACACTGAAGCTTTCTTT. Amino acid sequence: CASSSVADTEAFF.

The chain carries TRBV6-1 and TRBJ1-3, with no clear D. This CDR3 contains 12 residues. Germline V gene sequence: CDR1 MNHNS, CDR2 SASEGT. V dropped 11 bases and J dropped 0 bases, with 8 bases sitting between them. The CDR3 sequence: CAGAGSGNTIYF. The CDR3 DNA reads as TGTGCCGGAGCGGGCTCTGGAAACACCATATATTTT.

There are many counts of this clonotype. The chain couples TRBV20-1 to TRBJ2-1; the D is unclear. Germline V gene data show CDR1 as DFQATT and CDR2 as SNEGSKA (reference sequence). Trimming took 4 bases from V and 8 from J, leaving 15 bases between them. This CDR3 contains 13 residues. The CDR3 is CSATLGPVDEQFF. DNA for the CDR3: TGCAGTGCTACCCTTGGCCCGGTGGATGAGCAGTTCTTC.